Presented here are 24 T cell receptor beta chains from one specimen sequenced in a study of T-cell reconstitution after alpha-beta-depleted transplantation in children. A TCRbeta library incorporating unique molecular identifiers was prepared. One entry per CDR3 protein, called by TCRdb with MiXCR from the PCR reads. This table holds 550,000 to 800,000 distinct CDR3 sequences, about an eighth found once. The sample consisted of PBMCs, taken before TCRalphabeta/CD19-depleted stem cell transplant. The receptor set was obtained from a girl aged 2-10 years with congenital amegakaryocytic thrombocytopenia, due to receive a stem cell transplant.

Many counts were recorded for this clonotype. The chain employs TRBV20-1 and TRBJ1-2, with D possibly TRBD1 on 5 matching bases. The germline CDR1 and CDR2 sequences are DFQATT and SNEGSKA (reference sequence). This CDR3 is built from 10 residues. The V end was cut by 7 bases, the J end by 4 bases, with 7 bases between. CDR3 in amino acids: CSGDFYGYTF. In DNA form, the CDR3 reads TGCAGTGGGGACTTCTATGGCTACACCTTC.

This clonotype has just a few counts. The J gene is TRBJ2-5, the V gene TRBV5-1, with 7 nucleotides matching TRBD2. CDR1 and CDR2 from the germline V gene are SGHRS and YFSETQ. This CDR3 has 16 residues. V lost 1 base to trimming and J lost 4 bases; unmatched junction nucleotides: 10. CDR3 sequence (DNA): TGCGCCAGCAGCTTGCTTAGCGGGCCCCAGGGAGAGACCCAGTACTTC. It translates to CASSLLSGPQGETQYF.

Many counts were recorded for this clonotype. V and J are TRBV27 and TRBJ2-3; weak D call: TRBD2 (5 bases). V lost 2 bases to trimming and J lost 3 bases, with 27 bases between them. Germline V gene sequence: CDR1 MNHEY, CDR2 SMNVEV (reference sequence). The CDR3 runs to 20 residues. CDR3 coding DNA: TGTGCCAGCAGTTTAAGGCGCGGTCGGGGTTTGGGGTTAGGTACAGATACGCAGTATTTT. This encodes CASSLRRGRGLGLGTDTQYF.

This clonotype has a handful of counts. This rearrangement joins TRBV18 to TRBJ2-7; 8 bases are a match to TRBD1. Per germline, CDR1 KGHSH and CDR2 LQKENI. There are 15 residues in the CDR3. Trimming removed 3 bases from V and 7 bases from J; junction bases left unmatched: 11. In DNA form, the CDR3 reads TGTGCCAGCTCACCTCAGACAGGGGCCCTGGGTGAGCAGTACTTC. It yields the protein CASSPQTGALGEQYF.

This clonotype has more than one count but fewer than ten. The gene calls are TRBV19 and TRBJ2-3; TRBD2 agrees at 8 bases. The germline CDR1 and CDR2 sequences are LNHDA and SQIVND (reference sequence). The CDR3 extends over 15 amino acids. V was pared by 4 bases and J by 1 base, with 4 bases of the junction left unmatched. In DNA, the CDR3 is TGTGCCAGTAGTACACTAGCGGTCCGCACAGATACGCAGTATTTT. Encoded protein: CASSTLAVRTDTQYF.

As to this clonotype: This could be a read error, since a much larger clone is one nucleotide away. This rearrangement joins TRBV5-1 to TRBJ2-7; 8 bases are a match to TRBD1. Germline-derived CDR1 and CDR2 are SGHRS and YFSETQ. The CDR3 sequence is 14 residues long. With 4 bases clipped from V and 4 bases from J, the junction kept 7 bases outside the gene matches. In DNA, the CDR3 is TGCGCCAGCAGCCCGGGACAGGTTCTTTACGAGCAGTACTTC. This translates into CASSPGQVLYEQYF.

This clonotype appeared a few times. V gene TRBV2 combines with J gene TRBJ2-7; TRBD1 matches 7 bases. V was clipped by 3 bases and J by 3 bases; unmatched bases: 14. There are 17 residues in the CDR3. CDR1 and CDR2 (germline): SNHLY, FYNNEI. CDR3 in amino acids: CASSDPPGQLGDYEQYF. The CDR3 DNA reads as TGTGCCAGCAGTGATCCCCCGGGACAGTTAGGTGACTACGAGCAGTACTTC.

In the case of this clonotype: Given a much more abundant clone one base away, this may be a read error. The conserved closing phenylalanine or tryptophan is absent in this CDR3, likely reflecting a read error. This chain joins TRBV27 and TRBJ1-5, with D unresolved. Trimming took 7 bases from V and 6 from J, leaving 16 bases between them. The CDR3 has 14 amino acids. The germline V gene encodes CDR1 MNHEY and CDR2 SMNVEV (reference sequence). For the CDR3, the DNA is TGTGCCAGCACTACATTAGGGTCAGGTCAGCCCCAGCATGTT. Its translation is CASTTLGSGQPQHV.

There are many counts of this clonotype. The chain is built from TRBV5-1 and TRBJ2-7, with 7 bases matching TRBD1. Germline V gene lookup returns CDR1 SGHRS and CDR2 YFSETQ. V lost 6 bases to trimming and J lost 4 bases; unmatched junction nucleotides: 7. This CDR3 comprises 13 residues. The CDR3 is CASTPVTGYEQYF. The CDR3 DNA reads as TGCGCCAGCACCCCGGTGACAGGGTACGAGCAGTACTTC.

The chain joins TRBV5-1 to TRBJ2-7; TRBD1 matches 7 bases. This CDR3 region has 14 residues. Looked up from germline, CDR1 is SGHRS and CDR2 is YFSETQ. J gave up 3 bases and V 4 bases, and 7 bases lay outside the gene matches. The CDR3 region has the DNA TGCGCCAGCAGCGGCCCGGGACAGAACTACGAGCAGTACTTC. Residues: CASSGPGQNYEQYF.

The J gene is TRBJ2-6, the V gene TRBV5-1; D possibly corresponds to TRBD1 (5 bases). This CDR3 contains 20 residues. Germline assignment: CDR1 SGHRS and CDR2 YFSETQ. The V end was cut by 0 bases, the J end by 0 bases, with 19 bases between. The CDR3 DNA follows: TGCGCCAGCAGCTTGGTGGCGGTGATGACAGTGGTCTCTGGGGCCAACGTCCTGACTTTC. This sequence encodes CASSLVAVMTVVSGANVLTF.

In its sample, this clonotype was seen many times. In DNA, the CDR3 is TGCAGTGCTAGAGATTCGAGACTAGCGGTATACAATGAGCAGTTCTTC. It specifies CSARDSRLAVYNEQFF. The chain joins TRBV20-1 to TRBJ2-1, with 9 bases lining up with TRBD2. There are 16 residues in the CDR3. J gave up 4 bases and V 0 bases, and 7 bases lay outside the gene matches. Germline CDR1 reads DFQATT; CDR2 reads SNEGSKA (reference sequence).

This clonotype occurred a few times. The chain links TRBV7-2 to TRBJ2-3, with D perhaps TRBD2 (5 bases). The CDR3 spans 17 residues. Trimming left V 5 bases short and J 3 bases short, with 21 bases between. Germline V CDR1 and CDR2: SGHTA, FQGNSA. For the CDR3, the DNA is TGTGCCAGCAGCCTCCTTATGGGAGCGTTGGGAACAGATACGCAGTATTTT. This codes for CASSLLMGALGTDTQYF.

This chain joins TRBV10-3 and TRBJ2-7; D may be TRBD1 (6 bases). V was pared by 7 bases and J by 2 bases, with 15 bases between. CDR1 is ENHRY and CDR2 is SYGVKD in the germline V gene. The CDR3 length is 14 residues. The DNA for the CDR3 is TGTGCCATCATGGGGACATCCAAAGCCTACGAGCAGTACTTC. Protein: CAIMGTSKAYEQYF.

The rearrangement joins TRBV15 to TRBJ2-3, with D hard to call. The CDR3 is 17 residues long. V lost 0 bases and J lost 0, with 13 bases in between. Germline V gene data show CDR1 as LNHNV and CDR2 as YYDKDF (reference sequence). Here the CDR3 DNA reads TGTGCCACCAGCAGAGATCCGGTGGCGATTAGCACAGATACGCAGTATTTT. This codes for CATSRDPVAISTDTQYF.

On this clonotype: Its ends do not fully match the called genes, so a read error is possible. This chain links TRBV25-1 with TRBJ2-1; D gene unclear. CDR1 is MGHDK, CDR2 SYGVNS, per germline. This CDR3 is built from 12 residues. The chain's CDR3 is CASSSSYNERFF. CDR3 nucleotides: TGTGCCAGCAGTAGTTCCTACAATGAGCGGTTCTTC.

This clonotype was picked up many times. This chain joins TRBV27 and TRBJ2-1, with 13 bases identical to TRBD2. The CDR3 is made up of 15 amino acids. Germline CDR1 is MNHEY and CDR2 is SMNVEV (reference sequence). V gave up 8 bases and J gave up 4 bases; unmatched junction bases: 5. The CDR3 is CASGLAGAFYNEQFF. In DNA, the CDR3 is TGTGCCAGCGGACTAGCGGGAGCGTTTTACAATGAGCAGTTCTTC.

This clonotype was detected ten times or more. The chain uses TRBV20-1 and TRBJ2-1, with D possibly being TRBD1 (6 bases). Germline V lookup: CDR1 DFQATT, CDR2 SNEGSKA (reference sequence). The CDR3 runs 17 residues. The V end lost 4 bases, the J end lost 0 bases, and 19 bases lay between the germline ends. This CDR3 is CSAIPLGHPSSYNEQFF. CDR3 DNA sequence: TGCAGTGCTATTCCGTTGGGACATCCGAGCTCCTACAATGAGCAGTTCTTC.

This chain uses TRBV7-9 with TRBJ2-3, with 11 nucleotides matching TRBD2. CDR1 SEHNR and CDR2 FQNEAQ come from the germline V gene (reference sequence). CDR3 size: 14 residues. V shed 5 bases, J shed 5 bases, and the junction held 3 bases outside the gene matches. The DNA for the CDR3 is TGTGCCAGCAGCCCGCTAGCGGGAGGAGATACGCAGTATTTT. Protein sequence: CASSPLAGGDTQYF.

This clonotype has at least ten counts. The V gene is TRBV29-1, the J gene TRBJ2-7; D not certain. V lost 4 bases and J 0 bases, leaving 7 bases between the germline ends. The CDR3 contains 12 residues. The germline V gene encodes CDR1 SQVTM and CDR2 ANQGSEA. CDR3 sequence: CSVVQSSYEQYF. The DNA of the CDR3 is TGCAGCGTTGTACAGTCCTCCTACGAGCAGTACTTC.

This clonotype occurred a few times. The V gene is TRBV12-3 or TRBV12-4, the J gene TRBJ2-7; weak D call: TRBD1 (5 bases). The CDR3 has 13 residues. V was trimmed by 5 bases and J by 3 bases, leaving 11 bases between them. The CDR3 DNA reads TGTGCCAGCAGTCCCGACAGCTTCTACGAGCAGTACTTC. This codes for CASSPDSFYEQYF.

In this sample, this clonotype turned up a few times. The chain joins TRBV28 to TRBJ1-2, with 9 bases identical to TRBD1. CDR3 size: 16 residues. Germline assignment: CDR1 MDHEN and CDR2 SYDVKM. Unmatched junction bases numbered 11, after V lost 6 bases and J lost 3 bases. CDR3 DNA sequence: TGTGCCAGCAGCCCCGCCGGGACAGGGAATGACTATGGCTACACCTTC. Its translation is CASSPAGTGNDYGYTF.

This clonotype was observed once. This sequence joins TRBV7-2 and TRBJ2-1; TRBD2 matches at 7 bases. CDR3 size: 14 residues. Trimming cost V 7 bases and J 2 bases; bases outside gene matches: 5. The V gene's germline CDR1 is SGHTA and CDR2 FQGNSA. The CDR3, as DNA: TGTGCCAGCAAACCTAGCGGAGCCTACAATGAGCAGTTCTTC. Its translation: CASKPSGAYNEQFF.

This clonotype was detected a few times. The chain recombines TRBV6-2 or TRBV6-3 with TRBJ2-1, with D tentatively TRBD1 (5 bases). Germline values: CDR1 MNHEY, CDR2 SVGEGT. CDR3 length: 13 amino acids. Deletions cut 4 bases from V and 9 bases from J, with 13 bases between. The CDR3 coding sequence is TGTGCCAGCAGTTTATCAGGGTTCGCTGAGCAGTTCTTC. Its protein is CASSLSGFAEQFF.